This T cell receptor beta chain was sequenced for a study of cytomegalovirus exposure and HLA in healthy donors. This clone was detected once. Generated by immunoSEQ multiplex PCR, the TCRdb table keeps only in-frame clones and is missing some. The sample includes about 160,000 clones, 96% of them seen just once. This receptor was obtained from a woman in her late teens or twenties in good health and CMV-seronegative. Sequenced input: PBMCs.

The CDR3 DNA is TGTGCCAGTAGTTCTCAGGGCGTTAGGGAGACCCAGTACTTC. Encoded protein: CASSSQGVRETQYF. The V and J genes are TRBV19 and TRBJ2-5; D might be TRBD1 (5 bases). Germline assignment: CDR1 LNHDA and CDR2 SQIVND (reference sequence). Trimming took 5 bases from V and 5 from J, leaving 15 bases between them. CDR3 length: 14 residues. Drawing the rest from reference TRBV19 and TRBJ2-5, the complete variable domain is DGGITQSPKYLFRKEGQNVTLSCEQNLNHDAMYWYRQDPGQGLRLIYYSQIVNDFQKGDIAEGYSVSREKKESFPLTVTSAQKNPTAFYLCASSSQGVRETQYFGPGTRLLVL.